This T cell receptor (beta chain) was identified in a study of cytomegalovirus exposure and HLA in healthy donors. Overall study findings and caveats: The study labeled approximately 150 TCR beta chains cytomegalovirus-associated.

PCR involved 60 Vbeta and 13 Jbeta primers. This table comes from immunoSEQ multiplex PCR, and its TCRdb copy is limited to in-frame clones, with some not included. The sample yields 200,000 or so clones, around three quarters seen once. This clone has a handful of counts. Its antigen is not known. Germline V lookup: CDR1 MNHEY, CDR2 SVGAGI. This CDR3 region has 14 residues. The V end lost 2 bases, the J end lost 0 bases, and 5 bases lay between the germline ends. This sequence was found in a man aged 35 to 55 in good health and CMV-seronegative. Sequencing input: PBMCs. V gene TRBV6-5 combines with J gene TRBJ1-5; D remains ambiguous. The chain's CDR3 is CASSYANSNQPQHF. As DNA, the CDR3 is TGTGCCAGCAGTTACGCTAATAGCAATCAGCCCCAGCATTTT.